The clone carrying this TCR beta chain was counted a few times. Recruited during active infection, patients (from Seattle) were subsequently followed longitudinally. The data were taken from a study of blood T cell repertoires in COVID-19. As handled by the study authors: Researchers report that nucleated cell counts were estimated from reference gene primer amplification. Using immunoSEQ multiplex PCR, the repertoire was profiled, and TCRdb retains in-frame clones only, with some absent. That table supplies the V and J calls and clone size; D and trimming were determined from the DNA. The sample contains 150,000 or so clones, roughly four fifths of which appear only once. The CDR3 runs 16 residues. Germline CDR1 reads MGHRA; CDR2 reads YSYEKL. V was clipped by 1 base and J by 2 bases, with 14 bases between them.

The material sequenced was peripheral blood. This TCR derives from a woman between 55 and 75 years old with COVID-19, enrolled during active disease. The rearrangement joins TRBV4-1 to TRBJ2-5; the D is unclear. The DNA of the CDR3 is TGCGCCAGCAGCCAAGGTGCAGTCGCAGGTCAAGAGACCCAGTACTTC. Translated: CASSQGAVAGQETQYF.